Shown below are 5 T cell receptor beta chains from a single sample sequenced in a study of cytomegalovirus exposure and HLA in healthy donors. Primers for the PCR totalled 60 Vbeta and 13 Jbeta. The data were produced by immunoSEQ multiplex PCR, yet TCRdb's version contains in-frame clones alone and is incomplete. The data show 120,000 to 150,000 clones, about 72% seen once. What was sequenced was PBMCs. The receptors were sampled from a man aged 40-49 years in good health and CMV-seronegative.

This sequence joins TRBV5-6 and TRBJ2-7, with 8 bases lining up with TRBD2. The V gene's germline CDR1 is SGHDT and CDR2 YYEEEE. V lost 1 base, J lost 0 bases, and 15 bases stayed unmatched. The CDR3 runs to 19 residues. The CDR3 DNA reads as TGTGCCAGCAGCTTGCGTCAGGGACTAGGGGCACCTCTCTCCTACGAGCAGTACTTC. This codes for CASSLRQGLGAPLSYEQYF.

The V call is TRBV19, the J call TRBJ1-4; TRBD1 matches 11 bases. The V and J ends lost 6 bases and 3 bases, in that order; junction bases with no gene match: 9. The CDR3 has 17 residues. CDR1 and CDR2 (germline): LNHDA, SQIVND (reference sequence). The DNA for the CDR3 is TGTGCCAGTAGGAGGACAGGGGGCCGTTTGGCTAATGAAAAACTGTTTTTT. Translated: CASRRTGGRLANEKLFF.

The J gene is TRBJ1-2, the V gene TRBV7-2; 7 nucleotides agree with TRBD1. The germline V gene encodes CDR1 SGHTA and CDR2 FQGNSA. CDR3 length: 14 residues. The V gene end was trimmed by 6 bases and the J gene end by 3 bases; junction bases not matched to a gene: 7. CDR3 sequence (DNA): TGTGCCAGCAGGCCGAGAACAGGGGACTATGGCTACACCTTC. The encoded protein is CASRPRTGDYGYTF. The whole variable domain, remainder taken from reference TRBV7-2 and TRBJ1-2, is GAGVSQSPSNKVTEKGKDVELRCDPISGHTALYWYRQSLGQGLEFLIYFQGNSAPDKSGLPSDRFSAERTGGSVSTLTIQRTQQEDSAVYLCASRPRTGDYGYTFGSGTRLTVV.

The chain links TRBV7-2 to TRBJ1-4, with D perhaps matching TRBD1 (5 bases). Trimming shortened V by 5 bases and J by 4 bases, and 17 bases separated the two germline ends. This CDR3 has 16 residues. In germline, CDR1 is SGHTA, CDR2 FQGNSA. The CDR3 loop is CASSPPLGGINEKLFF. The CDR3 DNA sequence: TGTGCCAGCAGCCCCCCCCTGGGGGGGATTAATGAAAAACTGTTTTTT.

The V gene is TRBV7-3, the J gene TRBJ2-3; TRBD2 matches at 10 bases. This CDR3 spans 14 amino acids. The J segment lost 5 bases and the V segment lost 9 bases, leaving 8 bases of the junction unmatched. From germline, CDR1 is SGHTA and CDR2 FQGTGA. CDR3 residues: CASQERGGGDTQYF. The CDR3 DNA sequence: TGTGCCAGTCAAGAGCGGGGGGGTGGAGATACGCAGTATTTT.